These 24 T cell receptor beta chains were all obtained from the same sample, sequenced in a study of blood T cell repertoires in COVID-19. The data were produced by immunoSEQ multiplex PCR, yet TCRdb's version contains in-frame clones alone and is incomplete. The repertoire includes about 260,000 clones, roughly 86% of them detected once, and roughly 2% sits in the top ten. The sample was PBMCs or T cells enriched from blood (not recorded which). All receptors come from a woman between 50 and 59 years old who had recovered from COVID-19.

The chain employs TRBV18 and TRBJ1-4, with unresolved D. The CDR3 has 14 residues. The V end was cut by 6 bases, the J end by 6 bases, with 14 bases between. Germline CDR1 KGHSH, CDR2 LQKENI. As DNA, the CDR3 is TGTGCCAGCTCCGCGGATCAGAGGGATGAAAAACTGTTTTTT. This translates into CASSADQRDEKLFF.

The chain recombines TRBV11-2 with TRBJ1-2, with 8 bases aligning to TRBD1. Unmatched junction bases numbered 7, after V lost 0 bases and J lost 4 bases. Looked up from germline, CDR1 is SGHAT and CDR2 is FQNNGV. This CDR3 region has 16 residues. The CDR3 loop reads CASSLDWDRRSYGYTF. The CDR3 DNA sequence: TGTGCCAGCAGCTTAGATTGGGACAGGAGAAGCTATGGCTACACCTTC.

The rearrangement uses TRBV19 and TRBJ1-6; 9 bases are shared with TRBD1. CDR3 length: 17 amino acids. CDR1 is LNHDA, CDR2 SQIVND, per germline (reference sequence). The junction had 10 bases not matched to a gene; V was cut back by 0 bases and J by 10 bases. The CDR3 DNA reads TGTGCCAGTAGTATAGACGGGACAGGGTTTCTTGGATCACCCCTCCACTTT. Translating gives CASSIDGTGFLGSPLHF.

The rearrangement links TRBV9 to TRBJ1-2, with D tentatively TRBD1 (5 bases). The germline CDR1 and CDR2 sequences are SGDLS and YYNGEE. Between the trimmed V and J ends, which lost 0 bases and 4 bases, there was a span of 10 bases. The CDR3 consists of 14 residues. The CDR3 nucleotides are TGTGCCAGCAGCGTAGGTACAGGTGCCTATGGCTACACCTTC. It is translated as CASSVGTGAYGYTF.

The chain combines TRBV5-1 with TRBJ2-3; D gene unclear. The V end was cut by 0 bases, the J end by 4 bases, with 6 bases between. The CDR3 consists of 13 residues. CDR1 is SGHRS, CDR2 YFSETQ, per germline. The CDR3 here is CASSLAEADTQYF. The CDR3 region has the DNA TGCGCCAGCAGCTTGGCCGAGGCAGATACGCAGTATTTT.

This clone was recorded once. The rearrangement joins TRBV11-2 to TRBJ2-1; 14 bases match TRBD2. The CDR3 spans 16 residues. From germline, CDR1 is SGHAT and CDR2 FQNNGV. J was trimmed by 8 bases and V by 3 bases; bases with no gene match: 6. The CDR3, as DNA: TGTGCCAGCAGCTTCGCTGGGACTAGCGGGAGTTATGAGCAGTTCTTC. Translated, it gives CASSFAGTSGSYEQFF. Together with reference TRBV11-2 and TRBJ2-1, the CDR3 gives the full variable domain: EAGVAQSPRYKIIEKRQSVAFWCNPISGHATLYWYQQILGQGPKLLIQFQNNGVVDDSQLPKDRFSAERLKGVDSTLKIQPAKLEDSAVYLCASSFAGTSGSYEQFFGPGTRLTVL.

The rearrangement joins TRBV30 to TRBJ2-1; D gene ambiguous. V was shortened by 5 bases and J by 5 bases, with 4 bases between the two germline ends. Per the germline V gene, CDR1 is GTSNPN and CDR2 is SVGIG (reference sequence). The CDR3 is 10 amino acids. CDR3 protein: CAWADNEQFF. CDR3 bases: TGTGCCTGGGCGGACAATGAGCAGTTCTTC.

This clone occurred a few times. At one boundary the junction diverges from the germline segment, which might be a read error. The chain recombines TRBV7-7 with TRBJ2-1; TRBD1 agrees at 9 bases. The germline CDR1 and CDR2 sequences are SSHAT and FNYEAQ (reference sequence). The CDR3 totals 14 residues. Here the CDR3 DNA reads TGTGCTAGCAGCACCGGGACAGGGTTGGATGAGCAGTTCTTC. Translation gives CASSTGTGLDEQFF.

The V and J genes are TRBV5-5 and TRBJ1-6; 11 nucleotides match TRBD1. Trimming at V came to 0 bases and at J to 0 bases, leaving 8 bases not matched to a gene. The CDR3 spans 20 residues. Germline lookup yields CDR1 SGHKS and CDR2 YYEKEE (reference sequence). The CDR3 is CASSLDRTGGSGSYNSPLHF. The DNA of the CDR3 is TGTGCCAGCAGCTTGGATCGGACAGGGGGCTCTGGCTCCTATAATTCACCCCTCCACTTT.

This rearrangement joins TRBV9 to TRBJ2-2; D is possibly TRBD2 (7 bases). Deletions cut 4 bases from V and 4 bases from J, with 17 bases between. This CDR3 is built from 16 residues. Germline values: CDR1 SGDLS, CDR2 YYNGEE. This CDR3 reads CASSPRAGAGTGELFF. In DNA, the CDR3 is TGTGCCAGCAGCCCTCGCGCGGGGGCTGGCACCGGGGAGCTGTTTTTT. The variable domain in full, with the rest retrieved from reference TRBV9 and TRBJ2-2, is DSGVTQTPKHLITATGQRVTLRCSPRSGDLSVYWYQQSLDQGLQFLIQYYNGEERAKGNILERFSAQQFPDLHSELNLSSLELGDSALYFCASSPRAGAGTGELFFGEGSRLTVL.

This sequence joins TRBV7-9 and TRBJ2-7, with 9 bases lining up with TRBD2. J gave up 0 bases and V 3 bases, and 12 bases lay outside the gene matches. The CDR3 length is 18 residues. Germline V gene sequence: CDR1 SEHNR, CDR2 FQNEAQ (reference sequence). CDR3 protein: CASSFPRGGGGRSYEQYF. CDR3 nucleotide sequence: TGTGCCAGCAGCTTCCCTCGCGGGGGGGGTGGCCGCTCCTACGAGCAGTACTTC. Supplemented by reference TRBV7-9 and TRBJ2-7, the full variable domain reads DTGVSQNPRHKITKRGQNVTFRCDPISEHNRLYWYRQTLGQGPEFLTYFQNEAQLEKSRLLSDRFSAERPKGSFSTLEIQRTEQGDSAMYLCASSFPRGGGGRSYEQYFGPGTRLTVT.

The chain uses TRBV6-4 and TRBJ2-2; the match to TRBD1 covers 8 bases. Germline CDR1 MRHNA, CDR2 SNTAGT. The CDR3 loop spans 15 amino acids. V lost 2 bases and J lost 4; bases outside the gene matches: 3. The CDR3 bases are TGTGCCAGCAGTGACCGGGACAGGCCCACCGGGGAGCTGTTTTTT. Translation: CASSDRDRPTGELFF.

V and J are TRBV5-6 and TRBJ1-3, with TRBD1 identical over 8 bases. V trimming: 1 base; J trimming: 0 bases; junction bases outside the gene matches: 12. The CDR3 sequence is 19 residues long. Germline loops: CDR1 SGHDT, CDR2 YYEEEE. This CDR3 is CASSLHGTGLLLSGNTIYF. DNA of the CDR3: TGTGCCAGCAGCTTGCATGGGACAGGACTCTTACTCTCTGGAAACACCATATATTTT.

This sequence joins TRBV21-1 and TRBJ1-2. TRBV21-1 is a listed pseudogene. This CDR3 spans 12 amino acids. CDR3 residues: CASSARRQGYTF. The CDR3, as DNA: TGTGCCAGCAGCGCGAGGAGGCAGGGCTACACCTTC.

The gene calls are TRBV30 and TRBJ2-3; 9 bases line up with TRBD2. V lost 2 bases and J lost 6; bases outside the gene matches: 12. The germline gives CDR1 GTSNPN, CDR2 SVGIG (reference sequence). The CDR3 covers 16 residues. The CDR3 reads CAWSPTSGPLRDTQYF. Written as DNA, the CDR3 is TGTGCCTGGAGTCCGACTAGCGGCCCCCTCCGGGATACGCAGTATTTT.

The CDR3 DNA reads TGTGCCAGCAGACTCCAGGGGGTGTCTAACTATGGCTACACCTTC. Translating gives CASRLQGVSNYGYTF. The rearrangement links TRBV28 to TRBJ1-2, with 7 bases aligning to TRBD1. The trim removed 6 bases at V and 0 bases at J, leaving 7 bases unmatched. Per germline, CDR1 MDHEN and CDR2 SYDVKM. The CDR3 runs 15 residues.

The V call is TRBV2, the J call TRBJ2-3; TRBD1 aligns across 11 bases. The CDR3 runs to 14 residues. V shed 5 bases and J 4 bases; nucleotides not matched to a gene: 2. The germline gives CDR1 SNHLY, CDR2 FYNNEI. The CDR3: CASSRTGGADTQYF. The CDR3 DNA follows: TGTGCCAGCAGTCGGACAGGGGGCGCAGATACGCAGTATTTT.

J is TRBJ1-3 and V is TRBV19, with 7 bases that match TRBD1. The V and J ends lost 6 bases and 0 bases, in that order; junction bases with no gene match: 5. In germline, CDR1 is LNHDA, CDR2 SQIVND (reference sequence). The length of the CDR3 is 15 residues. The chain's CDR3 is CASRSQGYSGNTIYF. CDR3 DNA sequence: TGTGCCAGTAGGTCACAGGGGTACTCTGGAAACACCATATATTTT.

The CDR3 sequence is CASSRGGEGTEAFF. In DNA, the CDR3 is TGTGCCAGCTCCAGAGGGGGCGAGGGCACTGAAGCTTTCTTT. V and J are TRBV4-2 and TRBJ1-1; 7 bases align to TRBD1. The CDR3 is made up of 14 amino acids. J was trimmed by 4 bases and V by 8 bases; bases with no gene match: 10. The germline V gene has CDR1 LGHNA and CDR2 YNFKEQ.

This chain links TRBV12-1 with TRBJ2-3; TRBD2, the D gene given by the table, was not confirmed from the DNA. TRBV12-1 is listed as a pseudogene. This CDR3 has 14 residues. CDR3 nucleotides: TGTGCCAGCAGGGCTAGAGTCCCCACAGATACGCAGTATTTT. It codes for CASRARVPTDTQYF.

This rearrangement joins TRBV7-9 to TRBJ1-6, with D possibly matching TRBD1 (5 bases). Germline V CDR1 and CDR2: SEHNR, FQNEAQ (reference sequence). V lost 5 bases to trimming and J lost 4 bases, with 9 bases between them. This CDR3 has 14 amino acids. The CDR3 here is CASSPTGYNSPLHF. The CDR3 DNA reads as TGTGCCAGCAGCCCCACAGGATATAATTCACCCCTCCACTTT.

The J gene is TRBJ2-1, the V gene TRBV29-1; 12 bases line up with TRBD2. Germline V lookup: CDR1 SQVTM, CDR2 ANQGSEA. The CDR3 is 15 residues long. With 2 bases clipped from V and 8 bases from J, the junction kept 7 bases outside the gene matches. The CDR3 region is CSVERDTSGGYEQFF. In nucleotides, the CDR3 is TGCAGCGTTGAAAGGGACACTAGCGGGGGGTATGAGCAGTTCTTC.

The chain couples TRBV14 to TRBJ1-1; D not certain. There are 13 residues in the CDR3. The V and J ends lost 1 base and 2 bases respectively, with 5 bases between them. The germline gives CDR1 SGHDN, CDR2 FVKESK. CDR3 coding DNA: TGTGCCAGCAGCCAAGTCTACAACACTGAAGCTTTCTTT. Translation gives CASSQVYNTEAFF.

This chain joins TRBV3-1 (or the pseudogene TRBV3-2) and TRBJ1-5; 9 bases fit TRBD1. The V segment lost 4 bases and the J segment 6 bases; nucleotides outside the gene matches: 4. Germline values: CDR1 LGHDT, CDR2 YNNKEL (reference sequence). This CDR3 spans 14 amino acids. The DNA of the CDR3 is TGTGCCAGCAGCCTTACAGGGGGCGTTCAGCCCCAGCATTTT. This codes for CASSLTGGVQPQHF.